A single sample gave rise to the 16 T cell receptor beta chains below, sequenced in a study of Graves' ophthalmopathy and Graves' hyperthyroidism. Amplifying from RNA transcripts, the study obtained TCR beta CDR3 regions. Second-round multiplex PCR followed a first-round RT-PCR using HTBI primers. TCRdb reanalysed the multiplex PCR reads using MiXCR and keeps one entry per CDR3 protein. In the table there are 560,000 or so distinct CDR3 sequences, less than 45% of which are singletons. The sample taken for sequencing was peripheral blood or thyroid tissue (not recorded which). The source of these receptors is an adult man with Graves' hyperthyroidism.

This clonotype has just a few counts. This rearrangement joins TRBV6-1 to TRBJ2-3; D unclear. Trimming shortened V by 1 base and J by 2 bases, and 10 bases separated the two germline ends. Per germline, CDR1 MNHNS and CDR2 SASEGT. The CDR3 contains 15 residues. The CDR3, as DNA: TGTGCCAGCAGTGAAGTGGCTGCGCACACAGATACGCAGTATTTT. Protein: CASSEVAAHTDTQYF.

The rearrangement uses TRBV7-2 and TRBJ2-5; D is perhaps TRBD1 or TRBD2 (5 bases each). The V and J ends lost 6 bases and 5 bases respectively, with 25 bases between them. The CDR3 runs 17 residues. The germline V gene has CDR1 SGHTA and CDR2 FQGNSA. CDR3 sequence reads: CASRSLGKGPREETQYF. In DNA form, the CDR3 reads TGTGCCAGCAGGTCCCTCGGTAAGGGGCCAAGGGAGGAGACCCAGTACTTC.

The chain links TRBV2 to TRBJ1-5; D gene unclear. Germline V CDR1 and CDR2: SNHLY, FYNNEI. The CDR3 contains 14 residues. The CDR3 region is CARDGRRPNQPQHF. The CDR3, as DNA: TGTGCTAGAGATGGCCGCAGACCCAATCAGCCCCAGCATTTT.

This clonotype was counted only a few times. The DNA for the CDR3 is TGTGCCAGCAGCCCCCCCGGGACAGACCAAGAGACCCAGTACTTC. It yields the protein CASSPPGTDQETQYF. The V call is TRBV28, the J call TRBJ2-5; 7 nucleotides line up with TRBD1. The CDR3 runs 15 residues. The germline V gene encodes CDR1 MDHEN and CDR2 SYDVKM. The V gene end was trimmed by 6 bases and the J gene end by 0 bases; junction bases not matched to a gene: 7.

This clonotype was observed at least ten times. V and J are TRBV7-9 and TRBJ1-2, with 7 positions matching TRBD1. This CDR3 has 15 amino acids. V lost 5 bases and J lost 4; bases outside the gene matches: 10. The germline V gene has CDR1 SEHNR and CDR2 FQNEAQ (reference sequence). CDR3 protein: CASSPGQALSYGYTF. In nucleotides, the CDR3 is TGTGCCAGCAGCCCAGGACAGGCCCTTTCCTATGGCTACACCTTC.

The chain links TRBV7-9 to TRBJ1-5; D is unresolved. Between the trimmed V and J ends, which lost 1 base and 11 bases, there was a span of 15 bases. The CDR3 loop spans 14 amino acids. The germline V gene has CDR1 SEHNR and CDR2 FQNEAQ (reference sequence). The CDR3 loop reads CASSLVSLAGTQHF. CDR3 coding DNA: TGTGCCAGCAGCTTAGTGAGTTTAGCGGGAACCCAGCATTTT.

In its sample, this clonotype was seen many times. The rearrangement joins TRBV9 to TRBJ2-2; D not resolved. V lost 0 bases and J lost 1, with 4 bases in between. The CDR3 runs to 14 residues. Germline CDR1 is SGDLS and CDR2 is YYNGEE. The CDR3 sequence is CASSVEGNTGELFF. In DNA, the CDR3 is TGTGCCAGCAGCGTAGAAGGGAACACCGGGGAGCTGTTTTTT.

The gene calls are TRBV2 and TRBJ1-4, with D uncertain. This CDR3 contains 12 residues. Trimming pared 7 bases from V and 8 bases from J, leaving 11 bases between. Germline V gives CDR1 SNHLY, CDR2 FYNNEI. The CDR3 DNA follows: TGTGCCAGCACAACGGGCCGAGAAAAACTGTTTTTT. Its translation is CASTTGREKLFF. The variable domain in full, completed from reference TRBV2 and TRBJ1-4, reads EPEVTQTPSHQVTQMGQEVILRCVPISNHLYFYWYRQILGQKVEFLVSFYNNEISEKSEIFDDQFSVERPDGSNFTLKIRSTKLEDSAMYFCASTTGREKLFFGSGTQLSVL.

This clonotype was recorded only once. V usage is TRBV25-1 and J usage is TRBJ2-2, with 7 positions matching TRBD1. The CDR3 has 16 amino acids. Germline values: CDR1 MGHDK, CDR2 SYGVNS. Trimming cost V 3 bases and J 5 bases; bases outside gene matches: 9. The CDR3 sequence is CASSDPATGRTGELFF. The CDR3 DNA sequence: TGTGCCAGCAGTGATCCAGCGACAGGGAGAACCGGGGAGCTGTTTTTT.

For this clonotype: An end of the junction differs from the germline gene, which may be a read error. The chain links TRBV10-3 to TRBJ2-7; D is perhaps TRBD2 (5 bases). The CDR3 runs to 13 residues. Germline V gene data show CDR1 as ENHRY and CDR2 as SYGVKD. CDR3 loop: CAISESGTRDFSF. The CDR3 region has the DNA TGTGCCATCAGTGAGTCGGGAACACGGGATTTTTCCTTC.

CDR3 bases: TGTGCCAGCAGTGAACAGACAGGGGGTAATGAAAAACTGTTTTTT. This sequence encodes CASSEQTGGNEKLFF. V is TRBV6-6 and J is TRBJ1-4; 9 bases map to TRBD1. Unmatched junction bases numbered 5, after V lost 5 bases and J lost 4 bases. This CDR3 is built from 15 residues. CDR1 MNHNY and CDR2 SVGAGI come from the germline V gene (reference sequence).

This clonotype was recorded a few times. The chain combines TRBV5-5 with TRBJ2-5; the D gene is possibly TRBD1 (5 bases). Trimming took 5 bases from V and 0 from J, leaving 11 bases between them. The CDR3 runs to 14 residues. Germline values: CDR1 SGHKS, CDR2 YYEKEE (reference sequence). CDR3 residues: CASRKTTDQETQYF. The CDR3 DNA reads TGTGCCAGCAGAAAAACGACAGACCAAGAGACCCAGTACTTC.

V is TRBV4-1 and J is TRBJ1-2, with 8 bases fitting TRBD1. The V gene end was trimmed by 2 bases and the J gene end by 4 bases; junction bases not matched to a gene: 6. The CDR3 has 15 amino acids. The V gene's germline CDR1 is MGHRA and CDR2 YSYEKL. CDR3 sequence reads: CASSQRQGQVYGYTF. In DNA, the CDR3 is TGCGCCAGCAGCCAAAGACAGGGACAGGTCTATGGCTACACCTTC.

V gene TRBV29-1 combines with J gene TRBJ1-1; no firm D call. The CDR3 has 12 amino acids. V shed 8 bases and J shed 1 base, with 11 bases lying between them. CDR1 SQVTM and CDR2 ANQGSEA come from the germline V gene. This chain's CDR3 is CSTFSANTEAFF. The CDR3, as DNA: TGCAGCACCTTTTCGGCGAACACTGAAGCTTTCTTT.

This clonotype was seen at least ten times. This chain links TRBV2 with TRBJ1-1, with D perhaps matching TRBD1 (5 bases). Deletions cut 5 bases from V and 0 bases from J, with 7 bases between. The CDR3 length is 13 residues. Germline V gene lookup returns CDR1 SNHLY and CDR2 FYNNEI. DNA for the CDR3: TGTGCCAGCAGTCGGGACCTGAACACTGAAGCTTTCTTT. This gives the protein CASSRDLNTEAFF.

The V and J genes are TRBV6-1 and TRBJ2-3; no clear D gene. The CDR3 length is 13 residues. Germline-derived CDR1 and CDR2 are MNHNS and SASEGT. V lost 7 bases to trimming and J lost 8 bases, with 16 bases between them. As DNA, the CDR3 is TGTGCCAGCAAAGGGCAGTGGGCTGCTACGCAGTATTTT. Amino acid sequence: CASKGQWAATQYF.